The 2 T cell receptor beta chains below come from one sample, sequenced in a study of shared clonotypes between healthy human individuals. Sequencing was performed with immunoSEQ multiplex PCR; in TCRdb, only in-frame clones are kept and a portion is missing. The sample includes about 2 million clones, approximately 95% of them seen just once. The material sequenced was naive CD4+ T cells sorted from blood. Subset given: CD45RA+ positively selected. These receptors were collected from a man between 18 and 35 years old in good health.

V gene TRBV30 combines with J gene TRBJ1-1; D is ambiguous. Germline loops: CDR1 GTSNPN, CDR2 SVGIG (reference sequence). The CDR3 is 12 amino acids. V was cut by 4 bases and J by 7 bases, with 13 bases left in between. For the CDR3, the DNA is TGTGCCTGGAACCGACCGCGAGGTGAAGCTTTCTTT. Protein sequence: CAWNRPRGEAFF. The full variable domain, with the rest looked up from reference TRBV30 and TRBJ1-1, is SQTIHQWPATLVQPVGSPLSLECTVEGTSNPNLYWYRQAAGRGLQLLFYSVGIGQISSEVPQNLSASRPQDRQFILSSKKLLLSDSGFYLCAWNRPRGEAFFGQGTRLTVV.

V and J are TRBV29-1 and TRBJ2-4, with 8 bases lining up with TRBD2. The trim removed 4 bases at V and 7 bases at J, leaving 12 bases unmatched. Per the germline V gene, CDR1 is SQVTM and CDR2 is ANQGSEA. The CDR3 extends over 15 amino acids. The CDR3: CSVGPSAGGPNIQYF. Written as DNA, the CDR3 is TGCAGCGTTGGGCCCTCTGCGGGAGGTCCGAACATTCAGTACTTC.